This T cell receptor beta chain was retrieved from a study of cytomegalovirus exposure and HLA in healthy donors (TCRdb year 2017). Regarding the study in general: In an earlier analysis of some 550 of the donors, about 260 Gb of sequence data and approximately 100 million unique TCR beta sequences from some 170 million T cells were reported. An early release that covered fewer than 800 HLA-typed donors contained approximately 300 gigabases of sequencing data and around 85 million unique TCR sequences. Of the roughly 410 genotyped donors, 65% to 90% were placed in the genetic ancestry cluster associated with self-reported Caucasian donors. The aim of the study was to test whether cataloging public T cell receptors could identify signatures of past pathogen exposure. Using immunosequencing, the study profiled T cell repertoires from 500 to 800 subjects and related those repertoires to cytomegalovirus serostatus. In addition to the first cohort of 666 subjects, a separate validation cohort of approximately 130 different subjects was used. To predict cytomegalovirus infection status, the study combined high-throughput TCR immunosequencing, statistical association of individual TCRs with disease status, and machine learning. To study patterns of TCR occurrence, a later analysis re-analyzed previously published TCR beta repertoires from around 660 donors and added high-resolution HLA genotyping. The later analysis used no new phenotypic data to find candidate immune exposures, relying instead on TCR beta sequences and their occurrence across donors. To decide whether each TCR beta V gene segment behaved as functional or pseudogenic, an earlier analysis of some 600 of the donors relied on high-throughput TCR beta sequencing. Alongside the repertoire data, information on donor age, sex, ethnicity and CMV serostatus was compiled. A later genetic analysis took genome-wide SNP genotypes for about three fifths of the roughly 670 donors and used that subset as a discovery cohort. Every discovery cohort repertoire had been produced on one sequencing platform. HLA typing included class I and class II loci at four-digit resolution. Typing coverage differed by locus: A, B, C, DRB1 and DQB1 were typed in roughly 620-630 donors, DQA1 in approximately 520, DPA1 in some 600, and DPB1 in 472. Roughly five DR-DQ haplotypes were treated as single units for association and clustering because of strong linkage in the cohort. Among around 400 genotyped donors of the cohort, an average of roughly 230,000 unique TCR beta nucleotide sequences was sequenced per donor, of which about 19% were non-productive.

Concerning this clone itself: The target of this receptor is not known. Per-nucleotide qualities are absent, and no much larger clonotype sits a single base away.

There are 17 amino acids in the CDR3, from cysteine to phenylalanine inclusive. Only the CDR3 portion is preserved as DNA: 51 bases, with reading frame beginning at the first base. Study-wide conclusions, independent of this receptor: Correlated functional status among segregating V segments might reflect linkage disequilibrium, but an unknown experimental factor could not be ruled out. In a later analysis, most CMV-associated TCR beta chains were found to appear HLA-restricted, with HLA associations seemingly driven largely by CMV exposure. Because the 87-base-pair reads could not distinguish some IMGT-functional V segments, including TRBV6-2 and TRBV6-3, those segments were excluded. In the study, 150 to 200 TCR beta chains were listed as associated with cytomegalovirus. HLA typing was unavailable for some donors at each locus, so association tests used only the typed subset. In vitro tests confirmed that three of the cytomegalovirus-associated TCR beta chains recognize cytomegalovirus antigens. A later analysis reported that several top co-occurrence clusters appeared linked to parvovirus B19, influenza, CMV and Epstein-Barr virus. According to a later genetic analysis, donors in an Asian-associated ancestry cluster had fewer N-insertions in productive TCRs than the roughly 660-donor mean. In a later analysis, the rate of TCR association differed among HLA loci, with DRB1 alleles having the most associated TCRs and HLA-C alleles having the fewest. A further reported finding was that TCR beta sequences accurately predicted the HLA-A and HLA-B alleles for most subjects in the first cohort. At a false discovery rate of 0.05, a later analysis linked 15,000 to 20,000 TCR beta sequences to specific HLA alleles. The classifier was reported to diagnose cytomegalovirus status with high specificity and sensitivity in both the original and validation cohorts. Because counts were too low, 15 to 20 rarely observed V segments, including chromosome 9 orphons, were left out of the earlier analysis of approximately 580 of the donors. A later analysis found that HLA-associated TCR beta chains were more clonally expanded and had lower generation probabilities than equally common non-associated chains. A cluster of highly shared sequence variants was judged likely to represent a technical artifact of the sequencing pipeline. When HLA alleles, especially DR and DQ, strongly co-occurred, attributing TCR associations to individual alleles was difficult. A later genetic analysis associated a missense DCLRE1C variant with V-gene and J-gene trimming of TCR beta chains, and an independent cohort replicated the association. It was suggested by the authors that the approach could potentially be generalized to other disease states and immunological phenotypes. Sequencing depth was assumed to be roughly uniform across donors in the presence/absence analyses, though that assumption may not hold. CMV serostatus was the only immune exposure information available for the cohort. Most TCR sequences were observed very rarely across donors, whereas some public TCRs were present in many individuals. An earlier analysis of around 500 of the donors showed that most TCR beta V segments appeared in productive rearrangements either about 87% or about 30% of the time, which broadly matched IMGT annotations. Only TCR beta chains were sequenced in this cohort, and the absence of alpha or paired-chain data limited detectable features.

Preparation of the library involved the immunoSEQ multiplex PCR assay. A mixture of 60 forward primers for TCR Vbeta segments and 13 reverse primers for TCR Jbeta segments was used in the multiplex PCR. Amplification of the CDR3 region of rearranged TCR beta genes was performed with a multiplex PCR assay on genomic DNA. The Illumina HiSeq System was used to sequence the amplified TCR beta libraries as 87-base-pair reads. Per the authors' processing: A later analysis counted approximately 84 million unique TCR beta chains across the roughly 700 repertoires, and around 9.9 million of these chains were shared by at least two donors. Raw reads were error-corrected and collapsed into unique sequences with a nearest-neighbor algorithm that merged closely related sequences to remove PCR and sequencing errors. V, D and J gene segments were assigned by aligning CDR3 sequences to IMGT reference sequences. For a sequence to be retained, a match of at least six nucleotides was required to both a V gene segment and a J gene segment. A rearrangement counted as productive if the CDR3 had no stop codons and remained in frame with V and J, and every other rearrangement counted as non-productive. Following IMGT convention, CDR3 was defined as the stretch from the second conserved V-encoded cysteine to the conserved J-encoded phenylalanine. The earlier analysis of some 550 of the donors excluded any sequence lacking an unambiguous match to a single V gene segment. In an earlier analysis of some 590 of the donors, a V segment was called functional when productive rearrangements were above 56.7%, and segregating when the standard deviation between donors exceeded 5%. A statistical classification framework was developed to diagnose cytomegalovirus status using the catalog of TCR beta chain sequences. In a later analysis, V and J genes were assigned by comparing TCR nucleotide sequences against IMGT/GENE-DB human TR gene sequences. Using the TCRdist pipeline, a later analysis assigned CDR3 sequences along with most-parsimonious VDJ recombination scenarios. A later analysis defined each TCR beta chain by its CDR3 amino acid sequence plus V-gene family, and excluded reads lacking a unique V-gene family. As a way to deal with suspected cross-contamination and a sequencing artifact, a later analysis dropped more than 500 nucleotide sequences that were highly shared and had low generation probability. For each public chain, a later analysis derived a clonal expansion index from normalized ranks of inferred template counts within each repertoire. In a later analysis, generation probabilities were computed with a VDJ recombination model fitted to out-of-frame rearrangements, and the resulting probabilities were checked against IGoR. Hypergeometric tests were used in a later analysis to score TCR-TCR, TCR-HLA and TCR-CMV co-occurrence, with a repertoire-size bias correction applied to the TCR pairs. A later analysis estimated false discovery rates by permuting HLA or CMV assignments 20 times. In a later analysis, co-occurring TCRs were grouped with DBSCAN, and TCRdist sequence similarity was added when clustering was performed within HLA-allele-positive subsets. Repertoires with fewer than 30,000 or more than 120,000 public chains, plus five repertoires with anomalous nucleotide sharing, were excluded from co-occurrence clustering. The immuneACCESS repertoire file appears here via TCRdb, limited to in-frame rearrangements. These files lack a portion of the clones; in checked studies, under half of the deficit traces to unresolved V genes, and the cause of the others is not known. The V and J calls and clone size were taken over from that table, and D and trimming were inferred from the DNA. Counted in this sample were about 86,000 clones; roughly 74% of them appeared once. The ten largest clones represent 6.2% of the sample.

In total, over 600 healthy bone marrow donors made up the cohort. At the time of sampling, every cohort member was nominally healthy, though immune exposures that went unrecorded were likely present. The donor was CMV seropositive and was included in the group of almost 300 seropositive cohort members. Every donor gave a peripheral blood sample, and the peripheral blood mononuclear cells from that sample were used for TCR beta sequencing. Genomic DNA was extracted from the blood cell samples with the Qiagen DNeasy Blood Extraction Kit. This clonotype was sampled from a woman in her forties or fifties in good health and CMV-seropositive. Material: PBMCs. This chain is built from TRBV21-1 and TRBJ2-4; the D call in the table, TRBD2, was not verified against the DNA. TRBV21-1 has pseudogene status. The CDR3: CASSKRAGAEVKNIQYF. In nucleotide form, the sequence is TGTGCCAGCAGCAAAAGGGCGGGGGCGGAGGTCAAAAACATTCAGTACTTC.